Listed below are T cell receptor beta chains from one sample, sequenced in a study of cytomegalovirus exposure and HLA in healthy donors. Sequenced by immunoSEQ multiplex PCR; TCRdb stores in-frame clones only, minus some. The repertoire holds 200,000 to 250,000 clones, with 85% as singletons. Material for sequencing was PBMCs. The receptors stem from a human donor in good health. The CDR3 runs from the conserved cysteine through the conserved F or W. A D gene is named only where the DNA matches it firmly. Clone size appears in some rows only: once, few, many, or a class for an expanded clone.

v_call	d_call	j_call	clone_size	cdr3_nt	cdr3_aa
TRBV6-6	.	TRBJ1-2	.	TGTGCCAGCACGTCGTGGGGAGAAAACTATGGCTACACCTTC	CASTSWGENYGYTF
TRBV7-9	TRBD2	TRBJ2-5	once	TGTGCCAGCAGCTTTAGCGGGAGTTCGGAGACCCAGTACTTC	CASSFSGSSETQYF
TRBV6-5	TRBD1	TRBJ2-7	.	TGTGCCAGTAAAGGACAGGGACGGACCTACGAGCAGTACTTC	CASKGQGRTYEQYF
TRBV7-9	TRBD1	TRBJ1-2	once	TGTGCCAGCAGCTTAGGGAGGGGACAGGGCAGTGGCTACACCTTC	CASSLGRGQGSGYTF
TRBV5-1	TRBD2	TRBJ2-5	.	TGCGCCAGCAGCTTGGATACTAGCGGGCTCCGGGAGCAGTACTTC	CASSLDTSGLREQYF
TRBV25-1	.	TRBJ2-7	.	TGTGCCAGCAGTTCCCGGTACGAGCAGTACTTC	CASSSRYEQYF
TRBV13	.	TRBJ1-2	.	TGTGCCAGCAGATTACAGGGTATGAAGTATGGCTACACCTTC	CASRLQGMKYGYTF
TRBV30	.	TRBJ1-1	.	TGTGCCTGGAGGACTCAAGCGGGGGGCGGTCTGGCTTTCTTT	CAWRTQAGGGLAFF
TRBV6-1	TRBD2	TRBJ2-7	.	TGTGCCAGCACACTAGCGGCCTACGAGCAGTACTTC	CASTLAAYEQYF
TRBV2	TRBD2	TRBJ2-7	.	TGTGCCAGCAATAAGTGGGGAAGACTAGCGGGAGGGCCGGCCTACGAGCAGTACTTC	CASNKWGRLAGGPAYEQYF
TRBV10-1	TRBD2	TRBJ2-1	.	TGCGCCAGCAGTGAGTCGATACCGGGAGGCTACAATGAGCAGTTCTTC	CASSESIPGGYNEQFF
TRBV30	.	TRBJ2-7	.	TGTGCCTGGAGTCAGGGGGGAACCGCCTACGAGCAGTACTTC	CAWSQGGTAYEQYF
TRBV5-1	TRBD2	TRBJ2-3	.	TGCGCCAGCAGCTTAAGGACTAGCGGGAGGGCCATTCTCACAGATACGCAGTATTTT	CASSLRTSGRAILTDTQYF
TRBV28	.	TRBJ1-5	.	TGTGCCAGCAGTGCCCTACAGCAGCCCCAGCATTTT	CASSALQQPQHF
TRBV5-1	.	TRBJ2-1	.	TGCGCCAGCAGCGTGATTTATAGCTCCTACAATGAGCAGTTCTTC	CASSVIYSSYNEQFF
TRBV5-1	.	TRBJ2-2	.	TGCGCCAGCAGCTCGCACGCCGTAGTGAACACCGGGGAGCTGTTTTTT	CASSSHAVVNTGELFF
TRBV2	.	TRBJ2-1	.	TGTGCCAGCAGTGAAGGACTTTACAATGAGCAGTTCTTC	CASSEGLYNEQFF
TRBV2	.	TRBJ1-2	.	TGTGCCAGCAGTCCTCAGGGGCTTGGCTATGGCTACACCTTC	CASSPQGLGYGYTF
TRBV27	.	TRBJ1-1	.	TGTGCCAGCAGTTACACCGGGGGGAACACTGAAGCTTTCTTT	CASSYTGGNTEAFF
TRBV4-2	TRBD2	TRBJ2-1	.	TGTGCCAGCAGCGCAGGGACTAGCGGGGAGTACAATGAGCAGTTCTTC	CASSAGTSGEYNEQFF
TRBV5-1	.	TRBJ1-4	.	TGCGCCAGCAGCTTGTCGGTCCCAAATGAAAAACTGTTTTTT	CASSLSVPNEKLFF
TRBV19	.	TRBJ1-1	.	TGTGCCAGTAGTCAAATGAGGAACACTGAAGCTTTCTTT	CASSQMRNTEAFF
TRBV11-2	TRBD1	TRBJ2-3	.	TGTGCCAGCAGTGGAGTTGGGGCAGGGGGCCACACAGATACGCAGTATTTT	CASSGVGAGGHTDTQYF
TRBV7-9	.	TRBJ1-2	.	TGTTCCAGCAGCGCACAGGCCGGGCCTTACTATGGCTACACCTTC	CSSSAQAGPYYGYTF
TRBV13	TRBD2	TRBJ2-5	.	TGTGCCAGCAGCTTATGGGCGTCACTAGCGGGAGCTCCGTACCAAGAGACCCAGTACTTC	CASSLWASLAGAPYQETQYF
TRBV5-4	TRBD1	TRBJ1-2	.	TGTGCCAGCAGCTTGGAAGGGGGCGTCGGTGGCTACACCTTC	CASSLEGGVGGYTF
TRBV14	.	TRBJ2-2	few	TGTGCCAGCAGCCCGGGACTCCCCCGGGGCACCGGGGAGCTGTTTTTT	CASSPGLPRGTGELFF
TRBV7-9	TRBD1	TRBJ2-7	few	TGTGCCAGCGGACAGGGGGCCGACGAGCAGTACTTC	CASGQGADEQYF
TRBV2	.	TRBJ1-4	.	TGTGCCAGCATGGGAGGAGTGAGTGAAAAACTGTTTTTT	CASMGGVSEKLFF
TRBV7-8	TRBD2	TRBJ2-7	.	TGTGCCAGCAGCCGAACCCAGCCAAGCGGGAGCACCTACGAGCAGTACTTC	CASSRTQPSGSTYEQYF
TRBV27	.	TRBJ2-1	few	TGTGCCAGCAGTTCCTCCCTCAGGGGTACGAATGAGCAGTTCTTC	CASSSSLRGTNEQFF
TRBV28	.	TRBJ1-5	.	TGTGCCAGCAGTTTATCAGGTTATAGCAATCAGCCCCAGCATTTT	CASSLSGYSNQPQHF
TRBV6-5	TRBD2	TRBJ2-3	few	TGTGCCAGCAGTTCGACTAGCATGAGCACAGATACGCAGTATTTT	CASSSTSMSTDTQYF
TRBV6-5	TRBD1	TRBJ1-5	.	TGTGCCAGCAGTTCGGGACAGGGGAATCAGCCCCAGCATTTT	CASSSGQGNQPQHF
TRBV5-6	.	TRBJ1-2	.	TGTGCCAGCAGCTTCGAGACAGGCCGTACGGGCTACACCTTC	CASSFETGRTGYTF
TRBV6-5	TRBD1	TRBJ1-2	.	TGTGCCAGCAGTCTGATGCCGGGACAGGGCCGGAGCTACACCTTC	CASSLMPGQGRSYTF
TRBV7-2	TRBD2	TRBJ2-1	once	TGTGCCAGCAGCTTATCTATATTAGCGGGAGTTCCGGGCAATGAGCAGTTCTTC	CASSLSILAGVPGNEQFF
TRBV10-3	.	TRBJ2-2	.	TGTGCCATCAGTGGGCTAGTGGACACCGGGGAGCTGTTTTTT	CAISGLVDTGELFF
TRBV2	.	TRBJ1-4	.	TGTGCCAGCAGTCCGAGTAATGAAAAACTGTTTTTT	CASSPSNEKLFF
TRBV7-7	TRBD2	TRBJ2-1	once	TGTGCTAGCAGCTTGGGACTAGCGGACAATGAGCAGTTCTTC	CASSLGLADNEQFF
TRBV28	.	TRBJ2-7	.	TGTGCCAGCAGTCAAACAGGGAAATCCTACGAGCAGTACTTC	CASSQTGKSYEQYF
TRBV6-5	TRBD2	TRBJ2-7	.	TGTGCCAGCAGTCCAGCGGGAGTGAAGTTCTACGAGCAGTACTTC	CASSPAGVKFYEQYF
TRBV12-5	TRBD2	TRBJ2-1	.	TGTGCTAGTGGTTTGTGGGCTAGCGGGATAGGGGAGCAGTTCTTC	CASGLWASGIGEQFF
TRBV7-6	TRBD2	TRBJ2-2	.	TGTGCCAGCAGCGAACGACTAGCGGGAGTTACCGGGGAGCTGTTTTTT	CASSERLAGVTGELFF
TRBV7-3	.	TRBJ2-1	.	TGTGCCAGCAGCTTAGGTAGCTCCTACAATGAGCAGTTCTTC	CASSLGSSYNEQFF
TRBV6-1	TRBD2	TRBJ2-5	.	TGTGCCAGCAGTGAATCTACTAGCGGGAGAGAGACCCAGTACTTC	CASSESTSGRETQYF
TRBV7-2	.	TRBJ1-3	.	TGTGCCAGCAGCCAATACAGGACCAACTCTGGAAACACCATATATTTT	CASSQYRTNSGNTIYF
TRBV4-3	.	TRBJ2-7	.	TGCGCCAGCAGCCAAGTTCGGCAGGAATCTTACGAGCAGTACTTC	CASSQVRQESYEQYF
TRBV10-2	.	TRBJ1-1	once	TGCGCCAGCAGTGAGTCTCAGGACGGAGGACAAGCTTTCTTT	CASSESQDGGQAFF
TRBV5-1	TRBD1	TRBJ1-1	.	TGCGCCAGCAGCCCGGGACAGGGGGGGACTGAAGCTTTCTTT	CASSPGQGGTEAFF
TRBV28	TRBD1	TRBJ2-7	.	TGTGCCAGCAGAGGGGGGGGACAGGGCTTGTACGAGCAGTACTTC	CASRGGGQGLYEQYF
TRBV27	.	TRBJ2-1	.	TGTGCCAGCAGTTTGTTGGCAGGGGAAAATGAGCAGTTCTTC	CASSLLAGENEQFF
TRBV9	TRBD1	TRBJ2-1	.	TGTGCCAGCAGCGAAACAGGGGGCCCATACAATGAGCAGTTCTTC	CASSETGGPYNEQFF
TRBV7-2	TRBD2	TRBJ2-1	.	TGTGCCAGCAGCTTACTAGCGGGAGGTTTTGATGAGCAGTTCTTC	CASSLLAGGFDEQFF